Each of the 3 T cell receptor beta chains below was sequenced from the same sample in a study of OX40 agonist ivuxolimab in advanced cancers. The repertoire was sequenced with immunoSEQ multiplex PCR; TCRdb's copy has only in-frame clones and lacks some. This table holds 25,000 to 40,000 clones, 84% found once. The sample was CD4+ or CD8+ T cells sorted from blood, taken in a trial of the OX40 agonist ivuxolimab. These receptors were taken from an adult with an advanced solid tumor such as melanoma, head and neck, liver or kidney cancer.

The chain recombines TRBV29-1 with TRBJ1-1, with D maybe TRBD1 (6 bases). This CDR3 is built from 13 residues. The germline gives CDR1 SQVTM, CDR2 ANQGSEA. V lost 3 bases, J lost 10 bases, and 18 bases lay in between. The chain's CDR3 is CSVETAGEFGAFF. For the CDR3, the DNA is TGCAGCGTTGAGACGGCAGGGGAATTTGGAGCTTTCTTT.

V gene TRBV7-8 combines with J gene TRBJ2-6; 8 nucleotides align to TRBD1. Germline CDR1 is SGHVS and CDR2 is FQNEAQ. With V trimmed by 5 bases and J by 2 bases, 2 bases remained unmatched. CDR3 length: 15 residues. CDR3 nucleotide sequence: TGTGCCAGCAGCCCAGGGGGCGCTGGGGCCAACGTCCTGACTTTC. As protein: CASSPGGAGANVLTF.

The V and J genes are TRBV15 and TRBJ1-2, with D perhaps matching TRBD1 (5 bases). The CDR3 covers 14 residues. CDR1 and CDR2 from the germline V gene are LNHNV and YYDKDF (reference sequence). The V and J ends lost 5 bases and 0 bases respectively, with 10 bases between them. The CDR3 sequence: CATSGRQTNYGYTF. CDR3 nucleotide sequence: TGTGCCACCAGCGGAAGACAGACTAACTATGGCTACACCTTC.